This TCR beta chain was recovered during a study of blood T cells in healthy people across ages. General observations from the study: PBMC samples, being unsorted, prevented any conclusive comparison of naive and antigen-experienced cells.

No fewer than 7 million PBMCs went into each sample. This clonotype showed up many times. The antigen is not known. A second about 7 to 12 cycle PCR used barcoded and J-beta primers. TCRdb itself ran the 5' RACE reads through MiXCR, one entry per CDR3 protein. The sample holds 710,000 or so distinct CDR3 sequences, roughly 20% seen once. The origin of this receptor is a man between 65 and 85 years old in good health. Input material: blood.

The CDR3 sequence is CASSLNRGSEAFF. The CDR3 nucleotides read TGTGCCAGCAGCTTAAACAGGGGGTCTGAAGCTTTCTTT. The rearrangement links TRBV7-2 to TRBJ1-1, with TRBD1 matching over 8 bases. The germline V gene encodes CDR1 SGHTA and CDR2 FQGNSA. The CDR3 runs to 13 residues. Losses at the gene ends were 2 bases for V and 6 bases for J; bases not matched to a gene: 2.